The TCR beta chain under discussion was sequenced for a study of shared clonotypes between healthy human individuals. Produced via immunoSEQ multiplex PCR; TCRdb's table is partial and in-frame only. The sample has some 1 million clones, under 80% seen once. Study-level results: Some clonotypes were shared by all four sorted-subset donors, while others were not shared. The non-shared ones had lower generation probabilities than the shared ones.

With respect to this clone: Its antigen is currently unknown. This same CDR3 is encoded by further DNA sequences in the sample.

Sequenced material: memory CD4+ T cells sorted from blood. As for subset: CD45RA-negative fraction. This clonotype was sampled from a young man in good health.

The CDR3 bases are TGTGCCAGTAGTCGGACAGGCTATGGCTACACCTTC. Amino acids: CASSRTGYGYTF. The chain links TRBV19 to TRBJ1-2; 7 bases map to TRBD1. The CDR3 runs to 12 residues. V shed 5 bases and J 4 bases; nucleotides not matched to a gene: 1. The germline CDR1 and CDR2 sequences are LNHDA and SQIVND (reference sequence).